Each of the 11 T cell receptor beta chains below was sequenced from the same sample in a study of blood T cells in healthy people across ages. It was with a sample-barcoded 5' primer and a J-beta primer mix that a second PCR of about 6 to 11 cycles was run. TCRdb called the 5' RACE reads again in MiXCR, with one record for every CDR3 protein. The sample lists approximately 810,000 distinct CDR3 sequences; about 36% were seen once. What was sequenced was blood. These receptors all stem from a man aged 18 to 29 in good health.

This clonotype was recorded at least ten times. The genes are TRBV28 and TRBJ1-1; no clear D. V gave up 2 bases and J gave up 7 bases, with 8 bases separating them. The CDR3 spans 12 residues. Germline-derived CDR1 and CDR2 are MDHEN and SYDVKM. CDR3 sequence reads: CASSLSKNEAFF. DNA of the CDR3: TGTGCCAGCAGTTTAAGCAAGAATGAAGCTTTCTTT.

A few counts support this clonotype. The chain is built from TRBV4-1 and TRBJ1-1, with D tentatively TRBD1 (5 bases). Per germline, CDR1 MGHRA and CDR2 YSYEKL. The V end was cut by 2 bases, the J end by 0 bases, with 13 bases between. The CDR3 covers 16 residues. Here the CDR3 DNA reads TGCGCCAGCAGCCAACCCCTTGGGGCGGTGAACACTGAAGCTTTCTTT. The encoded protein is CASSQPLGAVNTEAFF.

The sample holds many counts of this clonotype. The chain joins TRBV4-3 to TRBJ2-2, with D hard to call. CDR1 is LGHNA, CDR2 YSLEER, per germline. Trimming left V 3 bases short and J 0 bases short, with 8 bases between. This CDR3 has 15 amino acids. The CDR3 here is CASSQLLANTGELFF. The CDR3 DNA reads TGCGCCAGCAGCCAGCTCCTAGCGAACACCGGGGAGCTGTTTTTT.

This chain connects TRBV7-9 to TRBJ1-1; D gene uncertain. The germline V gene encodes CDR1 SEHNR and CDR2 FQNEAQ (reference sequence). CDR3 length equals 14 residues. Trimming stripped 3 bases from V and 4 bases from J, with 12 bases between. The CDR3 DNA reads TGTGCCAGCAGCTTCTCGGGGAGTCCCACTGAAGCTTTCTTT. It specifies CASSFSGSPTEAFF.

This rearrangement joins TRBV4-3 to TRBJ1-4; 7 nucleotides align to TRBD1. With V trimmed by 1 base and J by 7 bases, 6 bases remained unmatched. This CDR3 contains 15 residues. Germline loops: CDR1 LGHNA, CDR2 YSLEER. The CDR3 region has the DNA TGCGCCAGCAGCCAAGCAGGGGGAGCAGGTGAAAAACTGTTTTTT. This translates into CASSQAGGAGEKLFF.

The chain is built from TRBV12-3 or TRBV12-4 and TRBJ2-2, with TRBD1 matching 7 bases. The CDR3 covers 15 residues. After removal of 6 bases from V and 2 bases from J, the junction contained 6 bases not matched to a gene. The CDR3 here is CASRQTGLNTGELFF. In nucleotides, the CDR3 is TGTGCCAGCAGACAGACAGGGTTAAACACCGGGGAGCTGTTTTTT.

The chain carries TRBV4-2 and TRBJ2-6, with 7 bases aligning to TRBD1. Germline CDR1 LGHNA, CDR2 YNFKEQ. This CDR3 contains 17 residues. The V gene end was trimmed by 4 bases and the J gene end by 0 bases; junction bases not matched to a gene: 6. CDR3 loop: CASSLGTAASGANVLTF. The CDR3 DNA follows: TGTGCCAGCAGCCTTGGGACAGCTGCCTCTGGGGCCAACGTCCTGACTTTC.

This clonotype was observed a few times. V and J are TRBV7-6 and TRBJ2-7; D not resolved. With 5 bases removed from V and 2 bases from J, the gap between germline ends came to 10 bases. Germline V gene data show CDR1 as SGHVS and CDR2 as FNYEAQ. The CDR3 spans 13 residues. Here the CDR3 DNA reads TGTGCCAGCAGCGTAGGAGTACCCTACGAGCAGTACTTC. Its translation is CASSVGVPYEQYF.

In its sample, this clonotype was seen many times. This chain uses TRBV7-3 with TRBJ2-1; 9 bases are shared with TRBD2. V shed 8 bases and J 4 bases; nucleotides not matched to a gene: 9. CDR1 and CDR2 (germline): SGHTA, FQGTGA. This CDR3 has 15 amino acids. CDR3 region: CASSASGGIYNEQFF. The CDR3 DNA follows: TGTGCCAGCTCGGCCAGCGGGGGGATATACAATGAGCAGTTCTTC.

There are many counts of this clonotype. This chain links TRBV5-1 with TRBJ2-1, with 9 positions matching TRBD2. With V trimmed by 0 bases and J by 6 bases, 19 bases remained unmatched. Germline-derived CDR1 and CDR2 are SGHRS and YFSETQ. The CDR3 length is 20 residues. The CDR3 DNA is TGCGCCAGCAGCTTGGCCGATAACCTTTTTGGGACTAGCCTAACCAATGAGCAGTTCTTC. Protein sequence: CASSLADNLFGTSLTNEQFF.

V is TRBV2 and J is TRBJ1-2; D ambiguous. The CDR3 extends over 13 amino acids. Trimming removed 7 bases from V and 2 bases from J, with 11 bases in between. Germline CDR1 SNHLY, CDR2 FYNNEI. The CDR3 DNA reads TGTGCCAGCAATAGAAGAATAAACTATGGCTACACCTTC. Its translation: CASNRRINYGYTF.